The 26 T cell receptor beta chains below were found in one sample sequenced in a study of cytomegalovirus exposure and HLA in healthy donors. PCR amplification relied on 60 Vbeta primers (plus 13 Jbeta primers). Only in-frame clones appear in the TCRdb table, and some are missing; sequencing was by immunoSEQ multiplex PCR. The repertoire holds 200,000 to 250,000 clones, with approximately 80% as singletons. Input material: PBMCs. Every receptor here comes from a woman aged 40-49 years in good health and CMV-seronegative.

V gene TRBV6-5 combines with J gene TRBJ1-3; TRBD1 matches 9 bases. Trimming took 5 bases from V and 2 from J; bases not matched to a gene: 4. Germline CDR1 and CDR2: MNHEY and SVGAGI. This CDR3 region has 15 residues. DNA of the CDR3: TGTGCCAGCAGTCTTCGGGACAGGGCTGGAAACACCATATATTTT. As protein: CASSLRDRAGNTIYF.

The V gene is TRBV27, the J gene TRBJ2-7, with 11 positions matching TRBD1. Germline CDR1 is MNHEY and CDR2 is SMNVEV (reference sequence). Trimming cost V 6 bases and J 5 bases; bases outside gene matches: 12. This CDR3 is 16 amino acids long. The CDR3 reads CASSFLPGQGDHEQYF. In DNA form, the CDR3 reads TGTGCCAGCAGCTTTTTACCGGGACAGGGGGACCACGAGCAGTACTTC.

The rearrangement links TRBV5-5 to TRBJ2-3, with 11 bases lining up with TRBD2. Trimming at V came to 5 bases and at J to 2 bases, leaving 10 bases not matched to a gene. The CDR3 extends over 17 amino acids. CDR1 and CDR2 (germline): SGHKS, YYEKEE (reference sequence). The CDR3 DNA reads TGTGCCAGCAGTCCACCCCGACTAGCGGGGCTCACAGATACGCAGTATTTT. It yields the protein CASSPPRLAGLTDTQYF.

J is TRBJ2-2 and V is TRBV9; D remains ambiguous. Germline V gene lookup returns CDR1 SGDLS and CDR2 YYNGEE. Trimming removed 0 bases at V and 1 base at J, with 7 bases between. The CDR3 runs 15 residues. CDR3 residues: CASSVDERNTGELFF. CDR3 in DNA: TGTGCCAGCAGCGTAGACGAGAGGAACACCGGGGAGCTGTTTTTT.

The chain is built from TRBV28 and TRBJ1-1, with 7 nucleotides matching TRBD1. In germline, CDR1 is MDHEN, CDR2 SYDVKM. Trimming at V came to 5 bases and at J to 5 bases, leaving 11 bases not matched to a gene. The CDR3 is 15 amino acids. CDR3 coding DNA: TGTGCCAGCAGTCCAAACAACAGGGGAAGGACTGAAGCTTTCTTT. Protein sequence: CASSPNNRGRTEAFF.

The chain recombines TRBV30 with TRBJ2-4; D perhaps matches TRBD1 (6 bases). The ends were cut back, 5 bases at V and 4 bases at J, with 9 bases in the middle. The CDR3 is 12 amino acids. CDR1 and CDR2 from the germline V gene are GTSNPN and SVGIG (reference sequence). CDR3 protein: CAWGGLKNIQYF. CDR3 bases: TGTGCCTGGGGGGGCCTGAAAAACATTCAGTACTTC. Drawing the rest from reference TRBV30 and TRBJ2-4, the complete variable domain is SQTIHQWPATLVQPVGSPLSLECTVEGTSNPNLYWYRQAAGRGLQLLFYSVGIGQISSEVPQNLSASRPQDRQFILSSKKLLLSDSGFYLCAWGGLKNIQYFGAGTRLSVL.

The chain recombines TRBV7-6 with TRBJ2-7, with TRBD1 identical over 10 bases. The CDR3 has 14 residues. The junction had 4 bases not matched to a gene; V was cut back by 5 bases and J by 3 bases. CDR1 and CDR2 from the germline V gene are SGHVS and FNYEAQ. CDR3 sequence reads: CASSPRTGGYEQYF. The CDR3 DNA reads as TGTGCCAGCAGCCCCCGGACAGGGGGCTACGAGCAGTACTTC.

The chain recombines TRBV7-2 with TRBJ1-2; D is perhaps TRBD1 (6 bases). The CDR3 contains 14 residues. Germline loops: CDR1 SGHTA, CDR2 FQGNSA. V lost 1 base to trimming and J lost 3 bases, with 9 bases between them. DNA for the CDR3: TGTGCCAGCAGCTTAGGGCCAGGGGACTATGGCTACACCTTC. Translation: CASSLGPGDYGYTF.

V and J are TRBV11-3 and TRBJ2-1; 8 bases are a match to TRBD1. Trimming cost V 0 bases and J 5 bases; bases outside gene matches: 12. Germline values: CDR1 SGHNT, CDR2 YENEEA. There are 18 residues in the CDR3. The CDR3 DNA reads as TGTGCCAGCAGCTTAGAGGGGTGGGGACAGGTAGGGGACAATGAGCAGTTCTTC. Translation gives CASSLEGWGQVGDNEQFF.

This sequence joins TRBV5-6 and TRBJ1-2; 7 positions match TRBD1. The length of the CDR3 is 16 residues. The germline CDR1 and CDR2 sequences are SGHDT and YYEEEE. Trimming at V came to 4 bases and at J to 4 bases, leaving 13 bases not matched to a gene. The CDR3 here is CASSTSGTVVAYGYTF. The CDR3 DNA is TGTGCCAGCAGCACTTCCGGGACAGTGGTGGCCTATGGCTACACCTTC.

The J gene is TRBJ1-5, the V gene TRBV6-5; D remains ambiguous. Trimming removed 7 bases at V and 4 bases at J, with 8 bases between. CDR1 is MNHEY and CDR2 is SVGAGI in the germline V gene. This CDR3 region has 12 residues. In DNA, the CDR3 is TGTGCCAGCACAACTTCAAATCAGCCCCAGCATTTT. This codes for CASTTSNQPQHF.

The J gene is TRBJ2-2, the V gene TRBV15, with D maybe TRBD1 (5 bases). Trimming took off 6 bases at V and 1 base at J, with 9 bases between the two ends. Germline V lookup: CDR1 LNHNV, CDR2 YYDKDF (reference sequence). The CDR3 runs to 14 residues. This CDR3 is CATSRTGNTGELFF. The CDR3 bases are TGTGCCACCAGTCGTACAGGGAACACCGGGGAGCTGTTTTTT.

V and J are TRBV7-9 and TRBJ1-2; D gene ambiguous. This CDR3 region has 13 residues. From germline, CDR1 is SEHNR and CDR2 FQNEAQ (reference sequence). Trimming removed 5 bases at V and 0 bases at J, with 7 bases between. The CDR3 coding sequence is TGTGCCAGCAGCCCCCCCACTAACTATGGCTACACCTTC. This encodes CASSPPTNYGYTF.

V gene TRBV11-1 combines with J gene TRBJ2-5; tentative D call: TRBD1 (6 bases). There are 19 residues in the CDR3. Per the germline V gene, CDR1 is SGHAT and CDR2 is FQDESV (reference sequence). Trimming removed 3 bases at V and 5 bases at J, with 28 bases between. This CDR3 reads CASSLSDPQKQGWKETQYF. The CDR3 region has the DNA TGTGCCAGCAGCTTGTCGGACCCTCAAAAACAGGGATGGAAGGAGACCCAGTACTTC.

The chain recombines TRBV5-1 with TRBJ1-1; 7 bases are shared with TRBD1. J was trimmed by 1 base and V by 3 bases; bases with no gene match: 3. The CDR3 has 14 residues. Germline CDR1 is SGHRS and CDR2 is YFSETQ. CDR3 sequence (DNA): TGCGCCAGCAGCTATTCAGGGGGGAACACTGAAGCTTTCTTT. Encoded protein: CASSYSGGNTEAFF. Full variable domain (remainder filled in from reference TRBV5-1 and TRBJ1-1): KAGVTQTPRYLIKTRGQQVTLSCSPISGHRSVSWYQQTPGQGLQFLFEYFSETQRNKGNFPGRFSGRQFSNSRSEMNVSTLELGDSALYLCASSYSGGNTEAFFGQGTRLTVV.

V and J are TRBV28 and TRBJ2-7; 10 bases match TRBD2. Germline loops: CDR1 MDHEN, CDR2 SYDVKM. The CDR3 consists of 15 residues. With 8 bases clipped from V and 4 bases from J, the junction kept 11 bases outside the gene matches. CDR3 region: CASSHPSGGGYEQYF. The CDR3 region has the DNA TGTGCCAGCTCACATCCGAGCGGGGGGGGTTACGAGCAGTACTTC.

With regard to this clone: Distinct nucleotide sequences in the sample also encode this CDR3. This rearrangement joins TRBV5-1 to TRBJ2-6, with TRBD1 as a possible D gene (5 bases). This CDR3 comprises 16 residues. From germline, CDR1 is SGHRS and CDR2 YFSETQ. V lost 0 bases to trimming and J lost 1 base, with 8 bases between them. The CDR3 loop is CASSLGSGSGANVLTF. The DNA for the CDR3 is TGCGCCAGCAGCTTGGGATCAGGGTCTGGGGCCAACGTCCTGACTTTC.

This chain uses TRBV5-1 with TRBJ2-4; D may be TRBD1 (6 bases). Trimming stripped 2 bases from V and 2 bases from J, with 11 bases between. The CDR3 extends over 15 amino acids. Per the germline V gene, CDR1 is SGHRS and CDR2 is YFSETQ. In DNA form, the CDR3 reads TGCGCCAGCAGCTTAAGTACAGGGTCCAAAAACATTCAGTACTTC. This sequence encodes CASSLSTGSKNIQYF.

J is TRBJ1-1 and V is TRBV7-9, with 11 nucleotides matching TRBD1. The CDR3 is made up of 16 amino acids. The J segment lost 4 bases and the V segment lost 0 bases, leaving 4 bases of the junction unmatched. CDR1 and CDR2 from the germline V gene are SEHNR and FQNEAQ (reference sequence). CDR3 coding DNA: TGTGCCAGCAGCTTAGCAGGGGGGACAGGGGGCACTGAAGCTTTCTTT. The encoded protein is CASSLAGGTGGTEAFF.

This clone showed up just once. The chain uses TRBV19 and TRBJ1-2; unclear D gene. Trimming took off 4 bases at V and 7 bases at J, with 22 bases between the two ends. From germline, CDR1 is LNHDA and CDR2 SQIVND (reference sequence). The CDR3 consists of 16 residues. The CDR3 here is CASSTPSAVVISGYTF. CDR3 nucleotide sequence: TGTGCCAGTAGTACTCCATCCGCGGTAGTAATCTCTGGCTACACCTTC.

The chain has TRBV2 and TRBJ1-6; D is perhaps TRBD1 (6 bases). The CDR3 length is 14 residues. Germline V gene lookup returns CDR1 SNHLY and CDR2 FYNNEI. The V end lost 6 bases, the J end lost 6 bases, and 12 bases lay between the germline ends. The CDR3 DNA sequence: TGTGCCAGCAGACAGGGTCGGCGTAATTCACCCCTCCACTTT. The encoded protein is CASRQGRRNSPLHF.

This clone was counted only a few times. V is TRBV7-9 and J is TRBJ1-4, with D tentatively TRBD1 (6 bases). The CDR3 covers 14 residues. Germline CDR1 SEHNR, CDR2 FQNEAQ (reference sequence). Trimming removed 3 bases from V and 6 bases from J, with 11 bases in between. The CDR3 here is CASSLGYRDEKLFF. The CDR3 DNA reads as TGTGCCAGCAGCTTGGGGTACAGGGATGAAAAACTGTTTTTT.

This clone was detected only once. The chain couples TRBV9 to TRBJ2-7; 8 positions agree with TRBD1. Germline CDR1 SGDLS, CDR2 YYNGEE. Losses at the gene ends were 3 bases for V and 3 bases for J; bases not matched to a gene: 5. This CDR3 region has 14 residues. The CDR3 reads CASSAGTGYYEQYF. DNA for the CDR3: TGTGCCAGCAGCGCGGGGACAGGATACTACGAGCAGTACTTC.

The V and J genes are TRBV10-3 and TRBJ1-3; 7 positions match TRBD1. The V segment lost 7 bases and the J segment 0 bases; nucleotides outside the gene matches: 6. This CDR3 is 15 amino acids long. Germline V gene lookup returns CDR1 ENHRY and CDR2 SYGVKD. The CDR3 loop reads CAIKKGAGSGNTIYF. CDR3 DNA: TGTGCCATCAAAAAGGGGGCAGGCTCTGGAAACACCATATATTTT.

As concerns this clone: This sample includes further DNA sequences coding for the same CDR3. V and J are TRBV19 and TRBJ1-1; TRBD1 is a possible D gene (5 bases). V dropped 3 bases and J dropped 3 bases, with 8 bases sitting between them. Germline loops: CDR1 LNHDA, CDR2 SQIVND (reference sequence). The CDR3 loop spans 13 amino acids. CDR3 DNA: TGTGCCAGTAGTATTATCAGGGACACTGAAGCTTTCTTT. Translating gives CASSIIRDTEAFF. Looking up the rest from reference TRBV19 and TRBJ1-1 gives the full variable domain: DGGITQSPKYLFRKEGQNVTLSCEQNLNHDAMYWYRQDPGQGLRLIYYSQIVNDFQKGDIAEGYSVSREKKESFPLTVTSAQKNPTAFYLCASSIIRDTEAFFGQGTRLTVV.

The genes are TRBV5-6 and TRBJ2-7, with 13 nucleotides matching TRBD2. CDR1 and CDR2 (germline): SGHDT, YYEEEE. The CDR3 length is 19 residues. The V and J ends lost 3 bases and 5 bases, in that order; junction bases with no gene match: 17. CDR3 region: CASSSGRLRTGTSGDEQYF. The CDR3 nucleotides are TGTGCCAGCAGCTCGGGCAGGTTGAGAACCGGGACTAGCGGGGACGAGCAGTACTTC. Full variable domain (missing parts from reference TRBV5-6 and TRBJ2-7): DAGVTQSPTHLIKTRGQQVTLRCSPKSGHDTVSWYQQALGQGPQFIFQYYEEEERQRGNFPDRFSGHQFPNYSSELNVNALLLGDSALYLCASSSGRLRTGTSGDEQYFGPGTRLTVT.